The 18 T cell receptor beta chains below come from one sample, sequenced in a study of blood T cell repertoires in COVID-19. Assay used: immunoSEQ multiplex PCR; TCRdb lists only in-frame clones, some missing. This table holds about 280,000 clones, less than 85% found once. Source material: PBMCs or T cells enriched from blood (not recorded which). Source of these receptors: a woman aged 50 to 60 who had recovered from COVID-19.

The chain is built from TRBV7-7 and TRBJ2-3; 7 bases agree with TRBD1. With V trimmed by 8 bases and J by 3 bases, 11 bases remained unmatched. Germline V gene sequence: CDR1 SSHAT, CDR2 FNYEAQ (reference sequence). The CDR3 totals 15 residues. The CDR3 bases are TGTGCCAGCCGAGGACAGGTCCTATCAACAGATACGCAGTATTTT. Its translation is CASRGQVLSTDTQYF.

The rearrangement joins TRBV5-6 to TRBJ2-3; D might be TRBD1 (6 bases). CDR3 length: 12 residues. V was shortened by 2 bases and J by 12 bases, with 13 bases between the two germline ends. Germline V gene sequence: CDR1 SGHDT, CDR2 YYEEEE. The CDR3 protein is CASSFGRQVQYF. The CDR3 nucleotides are TGTGCCAGCAGCTTCGGGCGACAGGTCCAGTATTTT.

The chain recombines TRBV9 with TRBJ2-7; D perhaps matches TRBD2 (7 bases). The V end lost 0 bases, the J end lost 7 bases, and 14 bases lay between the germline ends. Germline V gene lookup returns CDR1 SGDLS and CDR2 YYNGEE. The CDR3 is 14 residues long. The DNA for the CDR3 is TGTGCCAGCAGCGTAGAAGGGGGGGCGGGGGAGCAGTACTTC. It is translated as CASSVEGGAGEQYF.

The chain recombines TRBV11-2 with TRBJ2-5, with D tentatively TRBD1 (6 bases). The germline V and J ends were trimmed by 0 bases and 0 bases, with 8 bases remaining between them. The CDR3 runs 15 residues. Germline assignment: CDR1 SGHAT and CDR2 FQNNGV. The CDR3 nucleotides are TGTGCCAGCAGCTTAGATGGGGGCAACCAAGAGACCCAGTACTTC. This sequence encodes CASSLDGGNQETQYF. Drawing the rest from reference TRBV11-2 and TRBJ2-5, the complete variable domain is EAGVAQSPRYKIIEKRQSVAFWCNPISGHATLYWYQQILGQGPKLLIQFQNNGVVDDSQLPKDRFSAERLKGVDSTLKIQPAKLEDSAVYLCASSLDGGNQETQYFGPGTRLLVL.

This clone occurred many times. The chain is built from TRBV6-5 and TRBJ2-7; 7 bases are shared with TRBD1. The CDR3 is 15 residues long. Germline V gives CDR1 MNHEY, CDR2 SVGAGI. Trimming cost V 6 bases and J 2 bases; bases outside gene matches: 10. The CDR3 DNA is TGTGCCAGCAGGCGAACAGGGGAGCCAACCTACGAGCAGTACTTC. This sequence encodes CASRRTGEPTYEQYF.

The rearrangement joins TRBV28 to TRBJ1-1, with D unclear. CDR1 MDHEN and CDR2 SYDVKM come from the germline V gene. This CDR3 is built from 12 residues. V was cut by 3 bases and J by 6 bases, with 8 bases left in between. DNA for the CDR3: TGTGCCAGCAGTTTGGCAGAGGCTGAAGCTTTCTTT. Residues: CASSLAEAEAFF.

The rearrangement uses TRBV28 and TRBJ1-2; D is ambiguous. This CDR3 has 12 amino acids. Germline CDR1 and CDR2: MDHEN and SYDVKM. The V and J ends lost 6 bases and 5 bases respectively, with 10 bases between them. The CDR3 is CASSQTGYGYTF. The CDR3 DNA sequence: TGTGCCAGCAGCCAGACGGGGTATGGCTACACCTTC.

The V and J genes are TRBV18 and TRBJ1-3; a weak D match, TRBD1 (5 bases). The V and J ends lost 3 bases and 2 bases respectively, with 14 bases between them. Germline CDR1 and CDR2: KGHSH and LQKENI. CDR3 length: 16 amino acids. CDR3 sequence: CASSPTRPGPGNTIYF. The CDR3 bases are TGTGCCAGCTCACCTACAAGGCCAGGGCCTGGAAACACCATATATTTT. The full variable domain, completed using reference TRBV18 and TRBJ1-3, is NAGVMQNPRHLVRRRGQEARLRCSPMKGHSHVYWYRQLPEEGLKFMVYLQKENIIDESGMPKERFSAEFPKEGPSILRIQQVVRGDSAAYFCASSPTRPGPGNTIYFGEGSWLTVV.

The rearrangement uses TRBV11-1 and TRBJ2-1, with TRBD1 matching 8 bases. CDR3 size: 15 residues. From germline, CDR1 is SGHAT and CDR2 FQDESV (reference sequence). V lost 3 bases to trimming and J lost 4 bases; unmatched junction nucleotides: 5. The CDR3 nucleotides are TGTGCCAGCAGCTTCAGGACAGGGACTTACAATGAGCAGTTCTTC. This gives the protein CASSFRTGTYNEQFF. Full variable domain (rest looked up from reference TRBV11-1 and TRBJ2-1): EAEVAQSPRYKITEKSQAVAFWCDPISGHATLYWYRQILGQGPELLVQFQDESVVDDSQLPKDRFSAERLKGVDSTLKIQPAELGDSAMYLCASSFRTGTYNEQFFGPGTRLTVL.

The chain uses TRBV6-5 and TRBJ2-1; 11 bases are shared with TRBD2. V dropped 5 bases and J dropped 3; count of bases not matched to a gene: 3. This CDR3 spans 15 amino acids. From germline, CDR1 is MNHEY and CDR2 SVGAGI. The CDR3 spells CASSQGLADYNEQFF. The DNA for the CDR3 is TGTGCCAGCAGTCAGGGACTAGCGGACTACAATGAGCAGTTCTTC.

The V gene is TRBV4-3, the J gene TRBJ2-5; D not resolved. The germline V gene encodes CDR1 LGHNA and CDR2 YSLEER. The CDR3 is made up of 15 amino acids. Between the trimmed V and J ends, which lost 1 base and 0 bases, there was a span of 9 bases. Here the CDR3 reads CASSQAATYQETQYF. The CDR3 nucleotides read TGCGCCAGCAGCCAAGCCGCTACGTACCAAGAGACCCAGTACTTC.

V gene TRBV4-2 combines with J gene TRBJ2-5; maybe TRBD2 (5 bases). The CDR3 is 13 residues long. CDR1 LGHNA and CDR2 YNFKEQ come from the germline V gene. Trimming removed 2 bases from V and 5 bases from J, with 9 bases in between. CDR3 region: CASSQTRSETQYF. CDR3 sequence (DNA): TGTGCCAGCAGCCAAACTAGGTCGGAGACCCAGTACTTC.

CDR3 amino acids: CASSEPRQGAYGYTF. The CDR3 nucleotides read TGTGCCAGCAGTGAGCCGAGACAGGGGGCCTATGGCTACACCTTC. The rearrangement joins TRBV6-1 to TRBJ1-2, with TRBD1 identical over 10 bases. This CDR3 spans 15 amino acids. V lost 3 bases, J lost 4 bases, and 5 bases stayed unmatched. The germline gives CDR1 MNHNS, CDR2 SASEGT.

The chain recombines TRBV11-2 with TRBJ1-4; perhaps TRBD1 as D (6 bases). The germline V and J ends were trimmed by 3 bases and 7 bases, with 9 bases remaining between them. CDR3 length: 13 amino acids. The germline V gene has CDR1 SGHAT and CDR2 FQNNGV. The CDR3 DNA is TGTGCCAGCAGCTTCTCCAGGGGTGAAAAACTGTTTTTT. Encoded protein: CASSFSRGEKLFF.

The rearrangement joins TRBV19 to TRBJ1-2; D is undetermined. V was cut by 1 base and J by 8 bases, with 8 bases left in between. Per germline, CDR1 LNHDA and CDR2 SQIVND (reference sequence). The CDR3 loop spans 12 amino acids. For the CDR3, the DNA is TGTGCCAGTAGTATAGTCGCGGGAGGCTACACCTTC. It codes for CASSIVAGGYTF.

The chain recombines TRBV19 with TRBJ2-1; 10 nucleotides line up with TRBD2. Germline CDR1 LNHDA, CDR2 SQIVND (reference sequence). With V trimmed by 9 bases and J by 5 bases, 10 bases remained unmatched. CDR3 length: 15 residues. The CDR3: CASQPGLAPNNEQFF. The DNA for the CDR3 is TGTGCCAGCCAACCGGGACTAGCGCCGAACAATGAGCAGTTCTTC.

The CDR3 region is CASSWGLDNEQFF. The CDR3 bases are TGTGCCAGCAGCTGGGGACTAGACAATGAGCAGTTCTTC. The chain is built from TRBV11-3 and TRBJ2-1, with 8 bases fitting TRBD2. V dropped 4 bases and J dropped 5; count of bases not matched to a gene: 1. This CDR3 is 13 amino acids long. CDR1 SGHNT and CDR2 YENEEA come from the germline V gene.

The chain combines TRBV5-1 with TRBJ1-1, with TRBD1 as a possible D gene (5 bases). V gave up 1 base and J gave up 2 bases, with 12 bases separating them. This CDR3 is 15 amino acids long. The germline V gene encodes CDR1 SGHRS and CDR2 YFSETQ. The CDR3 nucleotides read TGCGCCAGCAGCTTGCTGCAGGGTTCAAACACTGAAGCTTTCTTT. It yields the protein CASSLLQGSNTEAFF.